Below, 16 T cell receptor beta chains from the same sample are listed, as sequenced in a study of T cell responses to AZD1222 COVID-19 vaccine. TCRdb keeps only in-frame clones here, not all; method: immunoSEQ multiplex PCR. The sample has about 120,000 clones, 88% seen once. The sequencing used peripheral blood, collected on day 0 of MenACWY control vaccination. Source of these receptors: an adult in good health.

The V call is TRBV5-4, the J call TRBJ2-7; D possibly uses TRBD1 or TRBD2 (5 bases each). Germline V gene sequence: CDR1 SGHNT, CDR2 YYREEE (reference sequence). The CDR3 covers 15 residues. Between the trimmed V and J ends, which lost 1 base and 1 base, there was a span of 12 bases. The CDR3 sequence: CASSLSGRSSYEQYF. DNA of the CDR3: TGTGCCAGCAGCTTGTCGGGACGATCGTCCTACGAGCAGTACTTC.

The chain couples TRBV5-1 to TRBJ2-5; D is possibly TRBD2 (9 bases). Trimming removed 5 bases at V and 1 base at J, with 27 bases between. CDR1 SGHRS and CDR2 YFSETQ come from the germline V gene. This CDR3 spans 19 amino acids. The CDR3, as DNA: TGCGCCAGCAGGGCTGACAGGGGAGGAGCGGGAGGATCCCAAGAGACCCAGTACTTC. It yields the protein CASRADRGGAGGSQETQYF.

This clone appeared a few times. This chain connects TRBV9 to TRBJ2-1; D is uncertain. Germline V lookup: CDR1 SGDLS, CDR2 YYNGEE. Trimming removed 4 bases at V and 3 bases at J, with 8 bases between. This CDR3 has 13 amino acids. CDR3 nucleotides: TGTGCCAGCAGCCTTAGCAGCTACAATGAGCAGTTCTTC. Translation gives CASSLSSYNEQFF.

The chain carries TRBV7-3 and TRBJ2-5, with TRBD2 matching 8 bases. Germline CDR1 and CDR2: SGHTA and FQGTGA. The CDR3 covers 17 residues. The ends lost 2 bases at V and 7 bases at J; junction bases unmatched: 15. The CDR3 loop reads CASSLDPTGPRGGTQYF. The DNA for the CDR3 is TGTGCCAGCAGCTTAGACCCTACAGGCCCCCGGGGGGGGACCCAGTACTTC.

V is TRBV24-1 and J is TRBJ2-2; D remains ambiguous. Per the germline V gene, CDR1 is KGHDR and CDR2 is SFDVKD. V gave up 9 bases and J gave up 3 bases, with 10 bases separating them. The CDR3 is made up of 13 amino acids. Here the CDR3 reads CATGQPYTGELFF. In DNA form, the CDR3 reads TGTGCCACCGGGCAGCCCTACACCGGGGAGCTGTTTTTT.

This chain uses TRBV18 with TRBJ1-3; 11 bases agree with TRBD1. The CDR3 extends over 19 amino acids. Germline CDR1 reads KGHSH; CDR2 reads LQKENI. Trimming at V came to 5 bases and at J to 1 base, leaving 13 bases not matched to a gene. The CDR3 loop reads CASSATGTGGTASGNTIYF. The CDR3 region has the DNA TGTGCCAGCTCAGCTACCGGGACAGGGGGTACAGCGTCTGGAAACACCATATATTTT.

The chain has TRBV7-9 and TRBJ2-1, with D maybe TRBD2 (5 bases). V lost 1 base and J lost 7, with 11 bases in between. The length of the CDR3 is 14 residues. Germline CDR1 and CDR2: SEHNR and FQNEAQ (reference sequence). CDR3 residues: CASSLEGSVNEQFF. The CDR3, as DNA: TGTGCCAGCAGCTTAGAAGGTAGCGTGAATGAGCAGTTCTTC.

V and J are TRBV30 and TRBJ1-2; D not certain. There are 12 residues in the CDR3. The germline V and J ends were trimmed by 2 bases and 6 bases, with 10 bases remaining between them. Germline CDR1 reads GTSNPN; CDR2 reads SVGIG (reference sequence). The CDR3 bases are TGTGCCTGGAGTCGGCAGGAGAATGGCTACACCTTC. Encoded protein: CAWSRQENGYTF.

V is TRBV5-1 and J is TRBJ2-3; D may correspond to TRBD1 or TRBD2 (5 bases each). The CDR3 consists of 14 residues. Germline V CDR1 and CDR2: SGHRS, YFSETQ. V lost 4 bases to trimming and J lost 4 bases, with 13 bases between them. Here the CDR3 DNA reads TGCGCCAGCAGCGAGGGGCGTTGGTCAGATACGCAGTATTTT. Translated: CASSEGRWSDTQYF.

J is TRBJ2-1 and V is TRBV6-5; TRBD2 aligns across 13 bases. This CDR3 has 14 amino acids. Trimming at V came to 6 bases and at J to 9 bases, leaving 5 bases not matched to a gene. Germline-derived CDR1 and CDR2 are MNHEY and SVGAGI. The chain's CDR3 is CASSRLAGGGEQFF. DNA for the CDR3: TGTGCCAGCAGCCGACTAGCGGGAGGAGGTGAGCAGTTCTTC.

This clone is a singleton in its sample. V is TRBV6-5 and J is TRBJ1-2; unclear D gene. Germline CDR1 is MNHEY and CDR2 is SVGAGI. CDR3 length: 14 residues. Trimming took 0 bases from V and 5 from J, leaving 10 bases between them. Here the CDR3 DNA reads TGTGCCAGCAGTTACTCCCGGGGAAATTATGGCTACACCTTC. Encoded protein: CASSYSRGNYGYTF.

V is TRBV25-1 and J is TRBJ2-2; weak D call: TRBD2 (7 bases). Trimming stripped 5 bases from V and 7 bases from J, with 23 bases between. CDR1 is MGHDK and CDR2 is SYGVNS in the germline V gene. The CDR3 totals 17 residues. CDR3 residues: CASSRLKGGGPIGELFF. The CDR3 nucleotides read TGTGCCAGCAGTCGATTGAAGGGGGGAGGGCCGATCGGGGAGCTGTTTTTT.

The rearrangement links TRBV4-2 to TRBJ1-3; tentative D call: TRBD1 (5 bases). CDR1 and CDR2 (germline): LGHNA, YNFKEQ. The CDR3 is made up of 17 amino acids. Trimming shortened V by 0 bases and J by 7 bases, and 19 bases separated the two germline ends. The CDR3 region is CASSQDYGAGGANTIYF. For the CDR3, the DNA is TGTGCCAGCAGCCAAGATTACGGGGCAGGAGGTGCGAACACCATATATTTT.

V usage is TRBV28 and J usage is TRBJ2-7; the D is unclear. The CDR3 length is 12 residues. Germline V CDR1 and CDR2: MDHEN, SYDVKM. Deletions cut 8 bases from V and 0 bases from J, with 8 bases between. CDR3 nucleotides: TGTGCCAGCGATACGAGCTCCTACGAGCAGTACTTC. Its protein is CASDTSSYEQYF.

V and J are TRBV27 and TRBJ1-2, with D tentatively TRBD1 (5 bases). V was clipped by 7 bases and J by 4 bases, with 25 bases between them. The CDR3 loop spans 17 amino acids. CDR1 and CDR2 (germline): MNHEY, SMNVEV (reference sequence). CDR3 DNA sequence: TGTGCCAGCATTCGACCCCTGTCAGGGACGATCGGCTATGGCTACACCTTC. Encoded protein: CASIRPLSGTIGYGYTF.

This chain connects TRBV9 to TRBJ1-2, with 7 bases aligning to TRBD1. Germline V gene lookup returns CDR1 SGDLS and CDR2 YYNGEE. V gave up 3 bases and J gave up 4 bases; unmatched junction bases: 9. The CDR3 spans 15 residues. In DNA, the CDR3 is TGTGCCAGCAGCGCTGGGACAGCGGAGGGCTATGGCTACACCTTC. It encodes CASSAGTAEGYGYTF.